Below, 24 T cell receptor beta chains from the same sample are listed, as sequenced in a study of T cells in Graves' hyperthyroidism and ophthalmopathy (dated by TCRdb to between 2018 and 2021). Library method: multiplex PCR. The instrument was an Illumina HiSeq 2000. The TCR beta CDR3 regions were amplified from the RNA transcripts. The TCR CDR3 was subjected to a first round of RT-PCR using the HTBI primer set and the Qiagen OneStep RT-PCR kit. The public sequencing data were trimmed at Q25 with fastp and processed into clonotypes with MiXCR by TCRdb, which kept only in-frame beta chains. When rows share a CDR3 protein, they turn into one entry using the most common DNA and genes. The table for this sample lists some 460,000 distinct CDR3 sequences; around 16% of them were counted only once. Jointly, the top ten make up approximately 7.5% of the sample. The sequencing input was blood. The receptor set was obtained from a woman between 18 and 29 years old with Graves' hyperthyroidism.

This clonotype was detected many times. The chain has TRBV30 and TRBJ2-7; tentatively, D is TRBD2 (6 bases). V was shortened by 2 bases and J by 0 bases, with 17 bases between the two germline ends. Germline lookup yields CDR1 GTSNPN and CDR2 SVGIG (reference sequence). The CDR3 runs to 16 residues. In DNA, the CDR3 is TGTGCCTGGAGTAGGGAGGCAGTCCTCAGCTCCTACGAGCAGTACTTC. Translated, it gives CAWSREAVLSSYEQYF. Full variable domain (rest looked up from reference TRBV30 and TRBJ2-7): SQTIHQWPATLVQPVGSPLSLECTVEGTSNPNLYWYRQAAGRGLQLLFYSVGIGQISSEVPQNLSASRPQDRQFILSSKKLLLSDSGFYLCAWSREAVLSSYEQYFGPGTRLTVT.

At least ten counts were recorded for this clonotype. The V and J genes are TRBV19 and TRBJ1-1; D possibly corresponds to TRBD1 (6 bases). The CDR3 length is 14 residues. Trimming took 7 bases from V and 0 from J, leaving 12 bases between them. Germline V lookup: CDR1 LNHDA, CDR2 SQIVND (reference sequence). The CDR3 sequence: CASKRQGMNTEAFF. For the CDR3, the DNA is TGTGCCAGTAAGAGGCAGGGGATGAACACTGAAGCTTTCTTT.

This clonotype was picked up many times. The J gene is TRBJ2-7, the V gene TRBV6-1; D assignment may be TRBD1 or TRBD2 (6 bases each). Germline V CDR1 and CDR2: MNHNS, SASEGT. The CDR3 length is 14 residues. With 5 bases removed from V and 3 bases from J, the gap between germline ends came to 14 bases. CDR3 DNA sequence: TGTGCCAGCAGTCCGCGGAGGGGACACTACGAGCAGTACTTC. Encoded protein: CASSPRRGHYEQYF.

The rearrangement links TRBV10-3 to TRBJ1-2; no clear D. V lost 8 bases and J 4 bases, leaving 23 bases between the germline ends. The germline V gene has CDR1 ENHRY and CDR2 SYGVKD. The CDR3 totals 16 residues. DNA of the CDR3: TGTGCCATCGCTAAGCGGGTGTCATCTTCGGGCTATGGCTACACCTTC. This encodes CAIAKRVSSSGYGYTF.

This clonotype was counted only a few times. The chain recombines TRBV10-3 with TRBJ1-2, with 8 bases matching TRBD1. This CDR3 comprises 13 residues. V lost 6 bases, J lost 7 bases, and 7 bases stayed unmatched. Germline V gives CDR1 ENHRY, CDR2 SYGVKD. Written as DNA, the CDR3 is TGTGCCATCAGGGCGGCAGGGGGCATTGGCTACACCTTC. Translation gives CAIRAAGGIGYTF.

This clonotype has only a few counts. A read error may be the cause here, since a much bigger clone is one base away. V is TRBV28 and J is TRBJ2-7, with D unresolved. With the DNA end fitting TRBJ2-1 better, the J assignment may be wrong. The germline gives CDR1 MDHEN, CDR2 SYDVKM. The CDR3 has 13 amino acids. As DNA, the CDR3 is TGTGCCAGCAGTTTTCGGAACTCCTACGAGCAGTTCTTC. Its protein product is CASSFRNSYEQFF.

The V gene is TRBV6-1, the J gene TRBJ2-5, with 9 nucleotides matching TRBD1. The germline gives CDR1 MNHNS, CDR2 SASEGT. V dropped 6 bases and J dropped 4; count of bases not matched to a gene: 21. This CDR3 is built from 19 residues. The CDR3 nucleotides read TGTGCCAGCAGAGAACCCCCTTTTCGTGACAGGGGGGTGAGAGAGACCCAGTACTTC. It is translated as CASREPPFRDRGVRETQYF.

The chain links TRBV20-1 to TRBJ2-7; 7 bases match TRBD2. With V trimmed by 3 bases and J by 0 bases, 8 bases remained unmatched. The CDR3 runs 15 residues. Germline lookup yields CDR1 DFQATT and CDR2 SNEGSKA (reference sequence). In nucleotides, the CDR3 is TGCAGTGCTAGGGCGGGGGAAATTAGCTCCTACGAGCAGTACTTC. It codes for CSARAGEISSYEQYF.

The chain recombines TRBV3-1 with TRBJ2-7; D unclear. The germline V gene encodes CDR1 LGHDT and CDR2 YNNKEL (reference sequence). V shed 1 base and J shed 4 bases, with 17 bases lying between them. The CDR3 covers 16 residues. The CDR3 reads CASSQVFWATSYEQYF. CDR3 in DNA: TGTGCCAGCAGCCAAGTATTCTGGGCGACCTCTTACGAGCAGTACTTC.

To note about this clonotype: A much larger clonotype is one base distant, so this may be a read error. V gene TRBV7-2 combines with J gene TRBJ2-3, with 12 bases that match TRBD2. CDR1 and CDR2 from the germline V gene are SGHTA and FQGNSA. V gave up 6 bases and J gave up 2 bases; unmatched junction bases: 3. CDR3 length: 15 residues. The CDR3 loop is CASRRTSGVTDTQYF. CDR3 DNA sequence: TGTGCCAGCAGACGGACTAGCGGGGTCACAGATACGCAGTATTTT.

This clonotype was observed a handful of times. This chain uses TRBV5-1 with TRBJ1-6, with a possible D match to TRBD1 (5 bases). Looked up from germline, CDR1 is SGHRS and CDR2 is YFSETQ. The CDR3 is 13 amino acids. The V end was cut by 0 bases, the J end by 12 bases, with 10 bases between. Here the CDR3 DNA reads TGCGCCAGCAGCTTGGAGGGCGACAGACCCCTCCACTTT. Protein: CASSLEGDRPLHF.

The chain couples TRBV12-3 or TRBV12-4 to TRBJ1-2; TRBD1 matches at 9 bases. This CDR3 has 15 residues. The V and J ends lost 6 bases and 2 bases, in that order; junction bases with no gene match: 7. The CDR3: CASSYLQGANYGYTF. In nucleotides, the CDR3 is TGTGCCAGCAGCTATTTACAGGGGGCAAACTATGGCTACACCTTC.

This clonotype was picked up many times. The chain carries TRBV28 and TRBJ2-5, with D possibly matching TRBD2 (6 bases). From germline, CDR1 is MDHEN and CDR2 SYDVKM. V lost 5 bases and J lost 4, with 17 bases in between. The CDR3 is 15 amino acids. The CDR3 protein is CASSPTTGRGETQYF. The DNA for the CDR3 is TGTGCCAGCAGTCCCACTACCGGGCGGGGAGAGACCCAGTACTTC.

At least ten counts were recorded for this clonotype. This chain joins TRBV5-6 and TRBJ2-7; 9 nucleotides align to TRBD2. J was trimmed by 3 bases and V by 1 base; bases with no gene match: 5. The CDR3 runs 15 residues. Germline V gene sequence: CDR1 SGHDT, CDR2 YYEEEE. CDR3 amino acids: CASSLSGSGGYEQYF. The CDR3 DNA reads TGTGCCAGCAGCTTGTCGGGTAGCGGGGGCTACGAGCAGTACTTC.

This clonotype appeared many times. This chain joins TRBV10-3 and TRBJ2-3; TRBD2 matches at 11 bases. The CDR3 totals 14 residues. CDR1 and CDR2 (germline): ENHRY, SYGVKD. After removal of 10 bases from V and 3 bases from J, the junction contained 6 bases not matched to a gene. The CDR3 region has the DNA TGTGCCAGCCTAGCGGGAGGTTCTACAGATACGCAGTATTTT. Its translation is CASLAGGSTDTQYF.

This clonotype was seen ten or more times. The genes are TRBV20-1 and TRBJ1-2; 7 bases agree with TRBD1. J lost 5 bases, V lost 5 bases, and 8 bases had no gene match. The germline gives CDR1 DFQATT, CDR2 SNEGSKA (reference sequence). CDR3 size: 13 residues. The CDR3 reads CSAPPPGGYGYTF. The CDR3, as DNA: TGCAGTGCTCCTCCGCCAGGGGGATATGGCTACACCTTC.

This clonotype has a count of ten or more. The V gene is TRBV5-1, the J gene TRBJ2-7; 8 bases align to TRBD2. The germline CDR1 and CDR2 sequences are SGHRS and YFSETQ. V was clipped by 2 bases and J by 0 bases; unmatched bases: 1. This CDR3 is 14 amino acids long. The CDR3 loop reads CASSFAGGSYEQYF. CDR3 sequence (DNA): TGCGCCAGCAGCTTCGCGGGGGGCTCCTACGAGCAGTACTTC.

This chain links TRBV20-1 with TRBJ2-3; 8 bases fit TRBD2. From germline, CDR1 is DFQATT and CDR2 SNEGSKA (reference sequence). The CDR3 has 14 amino acids. The J segment lost 0 bases and the V segment lost 5 bases, leaving 4 bases of the junction unmatched. In nucleotides, the CDR3 is TGCAGTGCTGGAGCGGGAGATAGCACAGATACGCAGTATTTT. Its protein is CSAGAGDSTDTQYF.

This clonotype has just a few counts. The rearrangement links TRBV15 to TRBJ2-1; 8 nucleotides match TRBD2. This CDR3 spans 24 amino acids. Per germline, CDR1 LNHNV and CDR2 YYDKDF (reference sequence). V dropped 1 base and J dropped 3; count of bases not matched to a gene: 29. CDR3 protein: CATSRGALAGDRVRSPKFYNEQFF. CDR3 sequence (DNA): TGTGCCACCAGCAGAGGGGCCCTAGCGGGTGATAGGGTTAGAAGTCCTAAATTCTACAATGAGCAGTTCTTC.

The CDR3, as DNA: TGTGCCAGTGGTCCCGGGATGCCCTACAATGAGCAGTTCTTC. Protein sequence: CASGPGMPYNEQFF. This chain joins TRBV19 and TRBJ2-1; TRBD2 is a possible D gene (5 bases). V lost 8 bases, J lost 2 bases, and 13 bases lay in between. This CDR3 has 14 residues. CDR1 and CDR2 (germline): LNHDA, SQIVND (reference sequence).

Ten or more counts support this clonotype. The chain uses TRBV7-2 and TRBJ1-6; unclear D gene. CDR3 size: 13 residues. V lost 2 bases, J lost 10 bases, and 9 bases lay in between. Germline V gene lookup returns CDR1 SGHTA and CDR2 FQGNSA. Here the CDR3 DNA reads TGTGCCAGCAGCTTAAGGACGGAGTCACCCCTCCACTTT. Translation gives CASSLRTESPLHF.

This clonotype was observed at least ten times. The rearrangement links TRBV2 to TRBJ2-3; D may match TRBD1 or TRBD2 (5 bases each). CDR1 and CDR2 (germline): SNHLY, FYNNEI. The CDR3 consists of 15 residues. V lost 3 bases, J lost 4 bases, and 14 bases lay in between. The CDR3 DNA sequence: TGTGCCAGCAGTGAGGGGACCCTCTACTCAGATACGCAGTATTTT. It encodes CASSEGTLYSDTQYF.

This clonotype has at least ten counts. The chain couples TRBV27 to TRBJ1-3; D uncertain. Looked up from germline, CDR1 is MNHEY and CDR2 is SMNVEV (reference sequence). V was clipped by 5 bases and J by 4 bases, with 15 bases between them. The CDR3 contains 15 residues. CDR3 in amino acids: CASSNGPAGGNTIYF. The CDR3 DNA reads as TGTGCCAGCAGTAACGGGCCGGCGGGGGGAAACACCATATATTTT.

This clonotype was recorded at least ten times. The rearrangement uses TRBV14 and TRBJ2-1, with D tentatively TRBD1 (5 bases). The CDR3 sequence is 16 residues long. The V end was cut by 6 bases, the J end by 3 bases, with 18 bases between. The germline CDR1 and CDR2 sequences are SGHDN and FVKESK. Here the CDR3 reads CASSHSRGQGYNEQFF. The CDR3 DNA sequence: TGTGCCAGCAGTCACTCCCGTGGGCAGGGCTACAATGAGCAGTTCTTC.